This paragraph reports one T cell receptor beta chain. Germline CDR1 reads GTSNPN; CDR2 reads SVGIG (reference sequence). The CDR3 contains 14 residues. The source of the sample is a study of blood T cell repertoires in COVID-19. Study summary: Sites across the United States, Italy and Spain contributed samples from acute and convalescent COVID-19. T cells, B-cell-depleted T cells, or PBMCs supplied cDNA or gDNA.

Authors' data handling: Amplification of reference gene primers provided the estimated nucleated cell counts. Only in-frame clones appear in the TCRdb table, and some are missing; sequencing was by immunoSEQ multiplex PCR. That table furnishes V, J and clone size, whereas the DNA furnished D and trimming. Of 200,000 to 250,000 clones in the sample, around 83% were seen once. The chain combines TRBV30 with TRBJ2-2; 12 nucleotides align to TRBD2. This TCR was sampled from a woman in her fifties or sixties with acute or convalescent COVID-19. The specimen was peripheral blood. CDR3 coding DNA: TGTGCGCTTCCGGGACTAGCGGGTTTCGGGGAGCTGTTTTTT. Encoded protein: CALPGLAGFGELFF.